These 8 T cell receptor beta chains were all obtained from the same sample, sequenced in a study of T cell changes during pregnancy in multiple sclerosis. Sequenced by immunoSEQ multiplex PCR; TCRdb stores in-frame clones only, minus some. The data contain about 97,000 clones, around nine tenths of them singletons. Sequencing was performed on peripheral blood, taken in the second trimester of pregnancy. These receptors were taken from a female donor in good health, enrolled as a control in a pregnancy study.

The rearrangement uses TRBV28 and TRBJ1-6; weak D call: TRBD1 (5 bases). Deletions cut 2 bases from V and 5 bases from J, with 10 bases between. The CDR3 consists of 15 residues. Germline V gene sequence: CDR1 MDHEN, CDR2 SYDVKM. Here the CDR3 DNA reads TGTGCCAGCAGTTTACGGCAGGGCGATAATTCACCCCTCCACTTT. Its translation: CASSLRQGDNSPLHF.

The chain has TRBV19 and TRBJ2-4; TRBD2 aligns across 7 bases. From germline, CDR1 is LNHDA and CDR2 SQIVND (reference sequence). This CDR3 has 21 amino acids. J was trimmed by 0 bases and V by 5 bases; bases with no gene match: 22. The CDR3 region has the DNA TGTGCCAGTAGTCCGAGCGTATTCGCGGGAGTAGGAGTGGAAGCCAAAAACATTCAGTACTTC. Translation gives CASSPSVFAGVGVEAKNIQYF.

The chain couples TRBV16 to TRBJ2-5; D may be TRBD2 (7 bases). CDR3 length equals 15 residues. Germline-derived CDR1 and CDR2 are KGHSY and FQNENV. V was cut by 4 bases and J by 2 bases, with 14 bases left in between. The CDR3 DNA follows: TGTGCCAGCAGCCCCAGCGGGACAACACAAGAGACCCAGTACTTC. Translating gives CASSPSGTTQETQYF.

The chain recombines TRBV5-1 with TRBJ2-5, with TRBD2 as a possible D gene (7 bases). The CDR3 covers 16 residues. CDR1 SGHRS and CDR2 YFSETQ come from the germline V gene. V lost 0 bases and J lost 1, with 13 bases in between. The CDR3 nucleotides read TGCGCCAGCAGCTTGGCCGGGGGAGGGGGCCAAGAGACCCAGTACTTC. Its protein product is CASSLAGGGGQETQYF.

This clone was counted a few times. The chain is built from TRBV23-1 and TRBJ2-5; a weak D match, TRBD2 (5 bases). TRBV23-1 is an ORF, and what it does is uncertain. This CDR3 has 14 residues. V gave up 8 bases and J gave up 5 bases, with 18 bases separating them. CDR3 residues: CASALRVFAETQYF. CDR3 in DNA: TGCGCCAGCGCCCTGAGGGTTTTTGCGGAGACCCAGTACTTC.

The rearrangement joins TRBV7-2 to TRBJ2-1; D gene unclear. The CDR3 extends over 12 amino acids. Germline V gives CDR1 SGHTA, CDR2 FQGNSA. V was clipped by 3 bases and J by 9 bases, with 9 bases between them. The CDR3, as DNA: TGTGCCAGCAGCTTTCAGGAAGGTGAGCAGTTCTTC. Residues: CASSFQEGEQFF.

This chain connects TRBV19 to TRBJ2-7; D may be TRBD1 (6 bases). Trimming cost V 5 bases and J 5 bases, with 19 bases left between them. Looked up from germline, CDR1 is LNHDA and CDR2 is SQIVND (reference sequence). This CDR3 region has 15 residues. CDR3 nucleotides: TGTGCCAGTAGTGACCCGCTGACAGGCCCCCACGAGCAGTACTTC. Translated: CASSDPLTGPHEQYF.

The chain recombines TRBV4-2 with TRBJ2-3, with TRBD2 matching over 8 bases. This CDR3 region has 15 residues. Trimming at V came to 4 bases and at J to 5 bases, leaving 8 bases not matched to a gene. Germline CDR1 is LGHNA and CDR2 is YNFKEQ. In DNA, the CDR3 is TGTGCCAGCAGCCGGGGTAGCGGGGTAAGAGATACGCAGTATTTT. Its protein product is CASSRGSGVRDTQYF.